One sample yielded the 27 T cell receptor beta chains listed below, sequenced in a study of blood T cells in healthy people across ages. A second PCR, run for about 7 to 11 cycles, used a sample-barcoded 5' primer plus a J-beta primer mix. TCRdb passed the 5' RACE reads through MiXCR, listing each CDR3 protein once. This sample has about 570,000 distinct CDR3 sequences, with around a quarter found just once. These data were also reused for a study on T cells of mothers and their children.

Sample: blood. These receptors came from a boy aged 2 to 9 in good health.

The CDR3 sequence is CATSRDLGLVTDTQYF. CDR3 nucleotides: TGTGCCACCAGCAGAGATCTGGGACTTGTCACAGATACGCAGTATTTT. The rearrangement joins TRBV15 to TRBJ2-3; a possible D gene is TRBD2 (6 bases). This CDR3 comprises 16 residues. Germline CDR1 reads LNHNV; CDR2 reads YYDKDF (reference sequence). V shed 0 bases and J shed 2 bases, with 12 bases lying between them.

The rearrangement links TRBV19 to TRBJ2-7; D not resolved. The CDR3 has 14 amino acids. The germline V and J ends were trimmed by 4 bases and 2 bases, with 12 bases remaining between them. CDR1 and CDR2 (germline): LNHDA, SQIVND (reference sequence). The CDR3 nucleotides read TGTGCCAGTAGTACCCTGGGCAGGACCTACGAGCAGTACTTC. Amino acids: CASSTLGRTYEQYF.

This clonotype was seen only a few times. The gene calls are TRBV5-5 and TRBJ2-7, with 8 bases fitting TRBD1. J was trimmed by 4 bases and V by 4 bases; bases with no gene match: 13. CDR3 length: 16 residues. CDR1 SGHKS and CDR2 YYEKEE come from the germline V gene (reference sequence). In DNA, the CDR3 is TGTGCCAGCAGCAGACAGGGGTCCCGGGGACCTTACGAGCAGTACTTC. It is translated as CASSRQGSRGPYEQYF.

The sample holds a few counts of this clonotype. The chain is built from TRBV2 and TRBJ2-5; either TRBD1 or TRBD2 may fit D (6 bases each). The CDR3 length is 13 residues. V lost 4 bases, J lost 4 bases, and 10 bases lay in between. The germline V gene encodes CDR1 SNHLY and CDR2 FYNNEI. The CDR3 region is CASSGGGGETQYF. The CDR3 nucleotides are TGTGCCAGCAGTGGAGGGGGAGGAGAGACCCAGTACTTC.

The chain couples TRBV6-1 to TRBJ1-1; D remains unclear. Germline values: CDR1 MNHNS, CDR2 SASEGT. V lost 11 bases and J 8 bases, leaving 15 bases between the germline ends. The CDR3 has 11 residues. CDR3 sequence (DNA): TGTGCCGCCGGGGTCTATGGGGAAGCTTTCTTT. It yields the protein CAAGVYGEAFF.

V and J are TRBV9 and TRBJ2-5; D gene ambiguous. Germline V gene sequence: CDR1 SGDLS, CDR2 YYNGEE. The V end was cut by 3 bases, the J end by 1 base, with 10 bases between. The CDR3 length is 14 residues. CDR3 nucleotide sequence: TGTGCCAGCAGCGACGGTTACCTCCAAGAGACCCAGTACTTC. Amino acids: CASSDGYLQETQYF. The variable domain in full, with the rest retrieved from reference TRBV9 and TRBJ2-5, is DSGVTQTPKHLITATGQRVTLRCSPRSGDLSVYWYQQSLDQGLQFLIQYYNGEERAKGNILERFSAQQFPDLHSELNLSSLELGDSALYFCASSDGYLQETQYFGPGTRLLVL.

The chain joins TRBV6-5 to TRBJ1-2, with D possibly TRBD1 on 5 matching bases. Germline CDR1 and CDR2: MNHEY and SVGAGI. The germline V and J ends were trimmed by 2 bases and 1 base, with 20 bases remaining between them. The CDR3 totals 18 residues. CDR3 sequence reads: CASSYASHRSIRNYGYTF. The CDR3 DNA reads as TGTGCCAGCAGTTACGCTTCTCACAGGAGCATCCGTAACTATGGCTACACCTTC.

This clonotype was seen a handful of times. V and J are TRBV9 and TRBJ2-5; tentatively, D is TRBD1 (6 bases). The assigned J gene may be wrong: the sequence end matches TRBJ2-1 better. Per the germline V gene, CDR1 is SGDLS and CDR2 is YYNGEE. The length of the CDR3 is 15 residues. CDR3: CASSVDLGGYNEQFF. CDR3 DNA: TGTGCCAGCAGCGTAGATCTAGGGGGCTACAATGAGCAGTTCTTC.

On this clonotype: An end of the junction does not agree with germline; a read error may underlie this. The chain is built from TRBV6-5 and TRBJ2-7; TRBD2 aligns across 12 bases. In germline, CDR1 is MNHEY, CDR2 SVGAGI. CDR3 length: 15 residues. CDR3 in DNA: TGTGCCAGCAGTTCCTTGACTAGCGGGAGCTACGGGCAGTACTTC. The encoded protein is CASSSLTSGSYGQYF.

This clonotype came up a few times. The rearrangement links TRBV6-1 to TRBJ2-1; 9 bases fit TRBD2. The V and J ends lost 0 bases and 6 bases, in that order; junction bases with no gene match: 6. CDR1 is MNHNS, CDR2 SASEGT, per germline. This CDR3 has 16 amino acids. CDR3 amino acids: CASSEASGSLINEQFF. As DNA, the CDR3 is TGTGCCAGCAGTGAAGCTAGCGGGAGTCTTATCAATGAGCAGTTCTTC.

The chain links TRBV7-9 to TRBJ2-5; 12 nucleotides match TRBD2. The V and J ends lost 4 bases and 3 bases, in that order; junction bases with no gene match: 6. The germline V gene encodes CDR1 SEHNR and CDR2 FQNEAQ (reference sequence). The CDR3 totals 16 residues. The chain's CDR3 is CASSSTSGGTKETQYF. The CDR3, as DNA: TGTGCCAGCAGCTCCACTAGCGGGGGGACTAAAGAGACCCAGTACTTC.

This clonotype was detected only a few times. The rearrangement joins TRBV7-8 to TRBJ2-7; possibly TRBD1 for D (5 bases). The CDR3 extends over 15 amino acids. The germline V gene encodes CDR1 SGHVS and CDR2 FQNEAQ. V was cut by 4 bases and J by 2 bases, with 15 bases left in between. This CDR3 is CASSSLAGMTYEQYF. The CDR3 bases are TGTGCCAGCAGCTCTTTGGCAGGGATGACCTACGAGCAGTACTTC.

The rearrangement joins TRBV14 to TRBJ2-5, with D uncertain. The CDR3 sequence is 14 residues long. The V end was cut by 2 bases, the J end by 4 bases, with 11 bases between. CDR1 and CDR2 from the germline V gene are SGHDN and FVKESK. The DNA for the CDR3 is TGTGCCAGCAGCCAACGACAAGGGCGAGAGACCCAGTACTTC. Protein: CASSQRQGRETQYF.

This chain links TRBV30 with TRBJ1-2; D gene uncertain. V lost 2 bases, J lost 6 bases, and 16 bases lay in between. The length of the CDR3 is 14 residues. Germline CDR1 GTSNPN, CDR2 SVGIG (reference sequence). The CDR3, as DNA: TGTGCCTGGAGTCGTTTTAGGGCAGAAGATGGCTACACCTTC. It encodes CAWSRFRAEDGYTF.

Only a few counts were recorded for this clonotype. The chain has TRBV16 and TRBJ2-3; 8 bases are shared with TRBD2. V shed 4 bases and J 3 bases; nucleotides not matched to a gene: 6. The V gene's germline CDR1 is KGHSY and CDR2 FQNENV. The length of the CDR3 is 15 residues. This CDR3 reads CASSPQVAGTDTQYF. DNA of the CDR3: TGTGCCAGCAGCCCGCAGGTAGCGGGGACAGATACGCAGTATTTT.

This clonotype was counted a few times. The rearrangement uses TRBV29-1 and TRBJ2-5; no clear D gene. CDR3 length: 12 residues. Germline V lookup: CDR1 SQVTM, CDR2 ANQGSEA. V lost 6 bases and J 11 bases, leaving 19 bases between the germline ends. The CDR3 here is CSVGSAGGEQYF. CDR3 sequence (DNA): TGCAGCGTCGGGTCGGCAGGTGGAGAGCAGTACTTC.

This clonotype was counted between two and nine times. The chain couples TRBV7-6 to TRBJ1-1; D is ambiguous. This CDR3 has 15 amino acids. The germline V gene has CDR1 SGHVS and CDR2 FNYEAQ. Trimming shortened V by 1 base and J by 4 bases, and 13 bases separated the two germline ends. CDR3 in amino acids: CASSLGEIETTEAFF. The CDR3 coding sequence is TGTGCCAGCAGCTTAGGGGAGATCGAGACCACTGAAGCTTTCTTT.

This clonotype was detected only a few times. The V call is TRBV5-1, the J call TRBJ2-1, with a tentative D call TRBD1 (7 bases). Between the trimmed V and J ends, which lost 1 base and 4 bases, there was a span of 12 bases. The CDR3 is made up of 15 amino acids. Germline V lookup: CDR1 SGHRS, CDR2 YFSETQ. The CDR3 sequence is CASSLTRGTYNEQFF. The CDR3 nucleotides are TGCGCCAGCAGCTTGACCAGGGGGACTTACAATGAGCAGTTCTTC.

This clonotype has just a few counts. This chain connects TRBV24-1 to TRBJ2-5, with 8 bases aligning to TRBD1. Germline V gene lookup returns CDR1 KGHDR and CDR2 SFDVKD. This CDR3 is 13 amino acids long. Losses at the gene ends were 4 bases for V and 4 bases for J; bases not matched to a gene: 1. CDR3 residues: CATSDTGGETQYF. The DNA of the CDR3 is TGTGCCACCAGTGACACAGGGGGAGAGACCCAGTACTTC.

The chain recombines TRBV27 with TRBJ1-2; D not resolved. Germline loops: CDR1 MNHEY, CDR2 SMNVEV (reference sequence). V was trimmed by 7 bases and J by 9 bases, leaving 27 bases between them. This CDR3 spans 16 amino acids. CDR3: CASTTPDALYDGRYTF. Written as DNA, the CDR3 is TGTGCCAGCACTACACCGGACGCCCTGTACGACGGTCGCTACACCTTC.

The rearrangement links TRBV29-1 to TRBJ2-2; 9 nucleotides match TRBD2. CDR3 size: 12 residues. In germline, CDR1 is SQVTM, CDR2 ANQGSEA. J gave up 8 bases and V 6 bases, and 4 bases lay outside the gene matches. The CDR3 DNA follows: TGCAGCGTGTGTAGCGGGAGAGGGGAGCTGTTTTTT. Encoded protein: CSVCSGRGELFF.

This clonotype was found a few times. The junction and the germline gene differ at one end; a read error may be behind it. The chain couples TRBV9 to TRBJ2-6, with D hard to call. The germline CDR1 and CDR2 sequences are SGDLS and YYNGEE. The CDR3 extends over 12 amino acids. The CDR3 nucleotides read TGTGCCTGCAGCGCGCTTAGGGACGTCCTGACTTTC. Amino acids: CACSALRDVLTF.

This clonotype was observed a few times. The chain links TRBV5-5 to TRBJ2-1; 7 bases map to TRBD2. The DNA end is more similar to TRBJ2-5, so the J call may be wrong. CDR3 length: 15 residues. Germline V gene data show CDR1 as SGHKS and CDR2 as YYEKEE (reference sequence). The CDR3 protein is CASSLDGGSGETQYF. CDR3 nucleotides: TGTGCCAGCAGCTTGGACGGCGGGAGCGGCGAGACCCAGTACTTC.

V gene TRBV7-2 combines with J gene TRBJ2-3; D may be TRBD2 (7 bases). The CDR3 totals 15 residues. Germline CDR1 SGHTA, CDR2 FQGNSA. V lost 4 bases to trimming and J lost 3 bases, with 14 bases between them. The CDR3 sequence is CASSSHRDYTDTQYF. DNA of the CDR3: TGTGCCAGCAGCTCCCACAGGGACTATACAGATACGCAGTATTTT.

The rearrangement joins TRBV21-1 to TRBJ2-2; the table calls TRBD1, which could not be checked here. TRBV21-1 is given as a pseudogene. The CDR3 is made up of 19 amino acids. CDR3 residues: CASSLKEQVKGAPGGELFF. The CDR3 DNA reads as TGTGCCAGCAGTCTCAAAGAGCAAGTTAAGGGGGCCCCGGGCGGGGAGCTGTTTTTT.

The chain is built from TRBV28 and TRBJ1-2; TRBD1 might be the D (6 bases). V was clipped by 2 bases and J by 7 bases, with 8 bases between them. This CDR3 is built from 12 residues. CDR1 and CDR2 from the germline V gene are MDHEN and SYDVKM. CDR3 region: CASSLRGAGYTF. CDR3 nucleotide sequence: TGTGCCAGCAGTTTAAGGGGGGCTGGCTACACCTTC.

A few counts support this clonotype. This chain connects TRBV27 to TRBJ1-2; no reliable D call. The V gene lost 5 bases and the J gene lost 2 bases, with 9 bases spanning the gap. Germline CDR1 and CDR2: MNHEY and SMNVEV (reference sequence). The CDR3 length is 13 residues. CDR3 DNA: TGTGCCAGCAGTATACACGGAAACTATGGCTACACCTTC. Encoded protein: CASSIHGNYGYTF.